The 15 T cell receptor beta chains presented below share a single source sample, sequenced in a study of cytomegalovirus exposure and HLA in healthy donors. Primers for the PCR totalled 60 Vbeta and 13 Jbeta. The table came from immunoSEQ multiplex PCR; TCRdb's copy has only in-frame clones and leaves some out. The sample holds roughly 110,000 clones, 70% to 85% seen once. Sequenced: PBMCs. Receptors were obtained from a male donor in good health and CMV-seronegative.

The rearrangement joins TRBV19 to TRBJ2-6, with TRBD2 matching 8 bases. Germline V gene sequence: CDR1 LNHDA, CDR2 SQIVND (reference sequence). The trim removed 5 bases at V and 1 base at J, leaving 4 bases unmatched. The CDR3 consists of 16 residues. The CDR3 bases are TGTGCCAGTAGTCAAATAGCGGGATCTGGGGCCAACGTCCTGACTTTC. Amino acids: CASSQIAGSGANVLTF.

J is TRBJ2-1 and V is TRBV5-6; 7 positions match TRBD1. Losses at the gene ends were 5 bases for V and 2 bases for J; bases not matched to a gene: 13. The germline CDR1 and CDR2 sequences are SGHDT and YYEEEE. The CDR3 length is 17 residues. The CDR3 loop is CASRLDTGVTPYNEQFF. CDR3 sequence (DNA): TGTGCCAGCAGGCTTGATACAGGGGTGACCCCCTACAATGAGCAGTTCTTC.

V and J are TRBV11-2 and TRBJ2-1, with 8 nucleotides matching TRBD2. CDR3 length: 15 amino acids. Germline V lookup: CDR1 SGHAT, CDR2 FQNNGV. The trim removed 4 bases at V and 12 bases at J, leaving 14 bases unmatched. The CDR3 protein is CASSSTGLDIGRQFF. For the CDR3, the DNA is TGTGCCAGCAGCTCCACGGGACTAGATATAGGTCGGCAGTTCTTC.

The CDR3 sequence: CSVTGGSAGELFF. The CDR3 bases are TGCAGCGTTACTGGCGGGAGCGCCGGGGAGCTGTTTTTT. The chain is built from TRBV29-1 and TRBJ2-2; 7 bases map to TRBD2. Germline CDR1 SQVTM, CDR2 ANQGSEA. Unmatched junction bases numbered 6, after V lost 5 bases and J lost 6 bases. CDR3 length: 13 residues.

A few counts support this clone. The V and J genes are TRBV10-1 and TRBJ2-5; 7 nucleotides line up with TRBD2. TRBJ2-7 explains the end of the DNA better; the J call may be wrong. Per germline, CDR1 WNHNN and CDR2 SYGVQD (reference sequence). The CDR3 spans 15 residues. The CDR3 reads CASSETVTSIYEQYF. The DNA for the CDR3 is TGCGCCAGCAGTGAGACCGTGACTAGCATCTACGAGCAGTACTTC.

This chain uses TRBV7-6 with TRBJ2-7, with 8 bases aligning to TRBD1. Germline trimming cut 3 bases from V and 6 bases from J; bases unmatched to any gene: 7. The length of the CDR3 is 14 residues. Per germline, CDR1 SGHVS and CDR2 FNYEAQ. The CDR3 nucleotides are TGTGCCAGCAGCTTGACAGGGGCAGGTGGCGAGCAGTACTTC. This codes for CASSLTGAGGEQYF.

The chain has TRBV11-2 and TRBJ1-1; D unclear. CDR1 is SGHAT, CDR2 FQNNGV, per germline. CDR3 size: 14 residues. The V end lost 1 base, the J end lost 1 base, and 7 bases lay between the germline ends. CDR3 sequence: CASSLGRENTEAFF. The CDR3 DNA reads as TGTGCCAGCAGCTTAGGGAGGGAGAACACTGAAGCTTTCTTT.

In nucleotides, the CDR3 is TGTGCCAGCAGTCGCAGGGTCCGATACGAGCAGTACTTC. The encoded protein is CASSRRVRYEQYF. V and J are TRBV6-5 and TRBJ2-7; D might be TRBD1 (5 bases). The germline V gene has CDR1 MNHEY and CDR2 SVGAGI. The CDR3 length is 13 residues. Trimming took off 5 bases at V and 4 bases at J, with 12 bases between the two ends.

This chain connects TRBV7-8 to TRBJ2-5; 10 positions match TRBD2. The germline V gene encodes CDR1 SGHVS and CDR2 FQNEAQ. V shed 1 base and J 2 bases; nucleotides not matched to a gene: 19. The CDR3 consists of 21 residues. In DNA, the CDR3 is TGTGCCAGCAGCTTAGGGAGGGTCAGGGCTAGCGGGAGAGGGTCACAAGAGACCCAGTACTTC. Amino acid sequence: CASSLGRVRASGRGSQETQYF.

The chain couples TRBV5-1 to TRBJ2-1; the match to TRBD2 covers 7 bases. V was clipped by 3 bases and J by 2 bases; unmatched bases: 8. The V gene's germline CDR1 is SGHRS and CDR2 YFSETQ. The CDR3 totals 16 residues. The CDR3 loop is CASSYRFAGAYNEQFF. In nucleotides, the CDR3 is TGCGCCAGCAGCTACCGATTCGCGGGGGCCTACAATGAGCAGTTCTTC.

This chain uses TRBV2 with TRBJ1-3; possibly TRBD1 for D (5 bases). The V and J ends lost 5 bases and 6 bases respectively, with 20 bases between them. CDR3 length: 16 amino acids. Germline CDR1 is SNHLY and CDR2 is FYNNEI. Here the CDR3 DNA reads TGTGCCAGCAGTCTGCGGCGGGGACTACCTTCAAACACCATATATTTT. Its translation: CASSLRRGLPSNTIYF.

The V call is TRBV19, the J call TRBJ1-1; no clear D. V gave up 5 bases and J gave up 10 bases, with 26 bases separating them. The CDR3 is 16 amino acids. CDR1 LNHDA and CDR2 SQIVND come from the germline V gene (reference sequence). CDR3 in DNA: TGTGCCAGTAGTGTGCCCCGACTCCTGGATCCGGTGGGAGCTTTCTTT. Encoded protein: CASSVPRLLDPVGAFF.

The chain combines TRBV30 with TRBJ2-3, with 11 bases aligning to TRBD2. The CDR3 length is 15 residues. Germline V CDR1 and CDR2: GTSNPN, SVGIG (reference sequence). V shed 5 bases, J shed 4 bases, and the junction held 8 bases outside the gene matches. This CDR3 is CAWGEGLAGADTQYF. CDR3 nucleotides: TGTGCCTGGGGGGAAGGACTAGCGGGCGCAGATACGCAGTATTTT.

The V and J genes are TRBV5-6 and TRBJ2-7, with D unresolved. V lost 0 bases to trimming and J lost 2 bases, with 15 bases between them. The CDR3 totals 16 residues. Germline V gives CDR1 SGHDT, CDR2 YYEEEE. This chain's CDR3 is CASSLESPLGAYEQYF. CDR3 DNA sequence: TGTGCCAGCAGCTTGGAATCTCCTCTCGGAGCCTACGAGCAGTACTTC.

The chain links TRBV30 to TRBJ1-5; perhaps TRBD1 as D (6 bases). The germline V and J ends were trimmed by 4 bases and 1 base, with 14 bases remaining between them. Germline V CDR1 and CDR2: GTSNPN, SVGIG (reference sequence). CDR3 size: 15 residues. The CDR3 is CAWTIGGLSNQPQHF. The DNA of the CDR3 is TGTGCCTGGACTATCGGGGGGCTAAGCAATCAGCCCCAGCATTTT.